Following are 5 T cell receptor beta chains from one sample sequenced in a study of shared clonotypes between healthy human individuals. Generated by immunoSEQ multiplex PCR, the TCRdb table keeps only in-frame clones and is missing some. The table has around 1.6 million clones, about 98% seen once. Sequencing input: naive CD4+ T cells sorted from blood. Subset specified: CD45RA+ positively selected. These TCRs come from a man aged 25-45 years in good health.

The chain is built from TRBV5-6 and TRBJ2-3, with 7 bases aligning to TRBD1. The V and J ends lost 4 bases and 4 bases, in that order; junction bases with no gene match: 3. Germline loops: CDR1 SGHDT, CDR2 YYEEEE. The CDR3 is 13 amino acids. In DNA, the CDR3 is TGTGCCAGCAGCGGCACAGGGGCAGATACGCAGTATTTT. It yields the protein CASSGTGADTQYF.

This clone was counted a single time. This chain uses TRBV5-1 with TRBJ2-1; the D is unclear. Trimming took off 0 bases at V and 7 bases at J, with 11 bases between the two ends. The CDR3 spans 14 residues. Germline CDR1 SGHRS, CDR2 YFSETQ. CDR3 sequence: CASSLGPERNEQFF. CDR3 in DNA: TGCGCCAGCAGCTTGGGCCCCGAACGGAATGAGCAGTTCTTC.

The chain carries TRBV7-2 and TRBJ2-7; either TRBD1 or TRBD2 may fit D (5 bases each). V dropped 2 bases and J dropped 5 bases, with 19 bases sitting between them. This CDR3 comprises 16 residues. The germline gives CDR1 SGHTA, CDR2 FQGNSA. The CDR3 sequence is CASSLSRGVRVNEQYF. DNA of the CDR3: TGTGCCAGCAGCTTATCGAGGGGCGTCAGGGTTAACGAGCAGTACTTC.

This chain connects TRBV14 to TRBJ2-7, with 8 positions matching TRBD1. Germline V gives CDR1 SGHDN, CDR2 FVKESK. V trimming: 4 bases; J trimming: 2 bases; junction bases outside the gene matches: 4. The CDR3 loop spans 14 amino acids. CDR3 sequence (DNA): TGTGCCAGCAGCCTCGGACAGGGACCCTACGAGCAGTACTTC. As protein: CASSLGQGPYEQYF.

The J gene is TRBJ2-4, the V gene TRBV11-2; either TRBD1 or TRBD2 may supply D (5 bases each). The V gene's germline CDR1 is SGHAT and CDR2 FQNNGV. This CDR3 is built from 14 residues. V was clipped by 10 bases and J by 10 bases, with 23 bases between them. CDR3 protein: CATQGGRTRVIQYF. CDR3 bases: TGTGCCACCCAAGGCGGGCGGACAAGGGTAATTCAGTACTTC.